A single sample gave rise to the 27 T cell receptor beta chains below, sequenced in a study of T cell repertoires in breast cancer. Unpaired genes were suppressed by blocking oligonucleotides during a second nested PCR. TCRdb analysed the emulsion pairing reads with MiXCR anew, one entry per CDR3 protein. The sample lists approximately 40,000 distinct CDR3 sequences; 45% were seen once. The expanded emulsion RT-PCR method captured paired alpha and beta chains from CD8+ T cells. Sequenced material: CD8+ T cells. The receptors shown here come from a pool of human donors with breast cancer or a healthy control (not recorded which).

Concerning this clonotype: Given the absence of the conserved phenylalanine or tryptophan at the CDR3 end, a read error is likely. The V and J genes are TRBV6-1 and TRBJ1-5; unclear D gene. The germline V gene has CDR1 MNHNS and CDR2 SASEGT. V gave up 10 bases and J gave up 1 base, with 14 bases separating them. This CDR3 is built from 14 residues. This chain's CDR3 is CATNPARSNQPQHL. Written as DNA, the CDR3 is TGTGCCACTAATCCAGCCCGGAGCAATCAGCCCCAGCATCTT.

A few counts support this clonotype. The chain joins TRBV4-2 to TRBJ2-2; D may match TRBD1 or TRBD2 (5 bases each). Trimming cost V 0 bases and J 3 bases, with 14 bases left between them. Looked up from germline, CDR1 is LGHNA and CDR2 is YNFKEQ. The CDR3 totals 17 residues. The CDR3: CASSQDALGPHTGELFF. The CDR3 region has the DNA TGTGCCAGCAGCCAAGACGCCCTGGGACCACACACCGGGGAGCTGTTTTTT.

This clonotype has a handful of counts. The rearrangement joins TRBV6-5 to TRBJ1-3; 7 bases align to TRBD1. Germline V gene lookup returns CDR1 MNHEY and CDR2 SVGAGI. The J segment lost 4 bases and the V segment lost 2 bases, leaving 5 bases of the junction unmatched. The CDR3 loop spans 15 amino acids. Here the CDR3 reads CASSYNRGAGNTIYF. The CDR3 DNA sequence: TGTGCCAGCAGTTACAACAGGGGAGCCGGAAACACCATATATTTT.

This clonotype was seen a handful of times. This sequence joins TRBV6-1 and TRBJ2-7; 12 bases are a match to TRBD2. The germline V gene has CDR1 MNHNS and CDR2 SASEGT. J gave up 6 bases and V 2 bases, and 14 bases lay outside the gene matches. The CDR3 loop spans 18 amino acids. The CDR3 is CASSELASGGAPLGEQYF. CDR3 DNA sequence: TGTGCCAGCAGTGAATTGGCTAGCGGGGGGGCCCCTCTCGGCGAGCAGTACTTC.

This chain uses TRBV2 with TRBJ2-3, with D unclear. CDR3 length: 12 amino acids. V was shortened by 6 bases and J by 7 bases, with 11 bases between the two germline ends. Per the germline V gene, CDR1 is SNHLY and CDR2 is FYNNEI. CDR3: CASRAVGNTQYF. The CDR3 DNA follows: TGTGCCAGCAGGGCTGTGGGAAATACGCAGTATTTT. Using reference TRBV2 and TRBJ2-3 for the parts outside the CDR3, the full variable domain is EPEVTQTPSHQVTQMGQEVILRCVPISNHLYFYWYRQILGQKVEFLVSFYNNEISEKSEIFDDQFSVERPDGSNFTLKIRSTKLEDSAMYFCASRAVGNTQYFGPGTRLTVL.

Details on this clonotype: The junction shows a germline mismatch at one end, possibly a read error. The chain employs TRBV7-9 and TRBJ1-1, with D unclear. CDR1 is SEHNR and CDR2 is FQNEAQ in the germline V gene (reference sequence). The CDR3 length is 13 residues. DNA of the CDR3: TGTGCTAGCATCACCAGCGAGAACACTGAAGCTTTCTTT. Amino acid sequence: CASITSENTEAFF.

The CDR3 is CASDSQETQYF. The CDR3 DNA reads as TGTGCCAGCGACTCCCAAGAGACCCAGTACTTC. The genes are TRBV28 and TRBJ2-5; no definite D call. The CDR3 spans 11 residues. V was trimmed by 8 bases and J by 1 base, leaving 5 bases between them. Germline CDR1 and CDR2: MDHEN and SYDVKM.

The chain carries TRBV20-1 and TRBJ2-5; 8 nucleotides line up with TRBD2. J was trimmed by 5 bases and V by 6 bases; bases with no gene match: 11. Germline assignment: CDR1 DFQATT and CDR2 SNEGSKA (reference sequence). The CDR3 is made up of 14 amino acids. The CDR3 DNA follows: TGCAGTGCCAGTAGCGGGATAGGAGGGGAGACCCAGTACTTC. Protein product: CSASSGIGGETQYF.

In this sample, this clonotype turned up a few times. CDR3 sequence: CASSLALTSQSYEQYF. Here the CDR3 DNA reads TGTGCCAGCAGCTTAGCCCTTACTAGCCAGTCCTACGAGCAGTACTTC. The chain joins TRBV7-9 to TRBJ2-7; TRBD2 is a possible D gene (6 bases). This CDR3 is built from 16 residues. With 0 bases removed from V and 1 base from J, the gap between germline ends came to 13 bases. Germline CDR1 is SEHNR and CDR2 is FQNEAQ (reference sequence).

A few counts support this clonotype. The genes are TRBV20-1 and TRBJ1-1, with 10 bases fitting TRBD1. There are 16 residues in the CDR3. The germline V gene encodes CDR1 DFQATT and CDR2 SNEGSKA (reference sequence). Trimming removed 5 bases from V and 8 bases from J; junction bases left unmatched: 17. Here the CDR3 DNA reads TGCAGTGCTCCGACAGGGGGCTCATCATACCTGGGGGAAGCTTTCTTT. It codes for CSAPTGGSSYLGEAFF.

This clonotype has just a few counts. The chain recombines TRBV7-2 with TRBJ1-6; 8 nucleotides align to TRBD1. The CDR3 contains 15 residues. Germline CDR1 SGHTA, CDR2 FQGNSA. Trimming removed 5 bases from V and 9 bases from J; junction bases left unmatched: 9. Here the CDR3 reads CASSPRGHNPSPLHF. The CDR3 DNA follows: TGTGCCAGCAGCCCCAGGGGGCATAATCCTTCACCCCTCCACTTT.

Notes on this clonotype: A read error may produce the germline difference seen at one junction end. V usage is TRBV14 and J usage is TRBJ1-4, with TRBD1 as a possible D gene (6 bases). The CDR3 covers 16 residues. Germline V CDR1 and CDR2: SGHDN, FVKESK. CDR3 sequence: CASSHEGGGANEELFF. CDR3 nucleotides: TGTGCCAGCAGCCATGAAGGCGGGGGGGCTAATGAAGAACTGTTTTTT.

This chain uses TRBV7-9 with TRBJ1-1; the D is unclear. Germline CDR1 reads SEHNR; CDR2 reads FQNEAQ (reference sequence). The CDR3 has 16 amino acids. Deletions cut 5 bases from V and 0 bases from J, with 16 bases between. CDR3 sequence: CASSLILGRLNTEAFF. Here the CDR3 DNA reads TGTGCCAGCAGCCTCATTCTGGGCAGGCTGAACACTGAAGCTTTCTTT.

In its sample, this clonotype was seen many times. The V gene is TRBV7-2, the J gene TRBJ2-1, with D hard to call. The CDR3 is 12 residues long. The germline V gene has CDR1 SGHTA and CDR2 FQGNSA. V lost 4 bases and J lost 8, with 9 bases in between. The DNA for the CDR3 is TGTGCCAGCAGCTGGGCGACCCATGAGCAGTTCTTC. This codes for CASSWATHEQFF.

This chain joins TRBV19 and TRBJ1-5; TRBD1 might be the D (5 bases). Deletions cut 4 bases from V and 11 bases from J, with 18 bases between. The germline gives CDR1 LNHDA, CDR2 SQIVND (reference sequence). This CDR3 is 14 amino acids long. The chain's CDR3 is CASSRGDWGMAQHF. CDR3 in DNA: TGTGCCAGTAGTAGGGGGGACTGGGGGATGGCCCAGCATTTT.

The gene calls are TRBV3-1 and TRBJ1-1; D gene unclear. The CDR3 totals 11 residues. V was shortened by 2 bases and J by 9 bases, with 7 bases between the two germline ends. Germline-derived CDR1 and CDR2 are LGHDT and YNNKEL (reference sequence). In nucleotides, the CDR3 is TGTGCCAGCAGCCAAATCAGGCAAGCTTTCTTT. Its translation: CASSQIRQAFF.

This clonotype was counted only a few times. This chain links TRBV7-9 with TRBJ2-1; either TRBD1 or TRBD2 may supply D (5 bases each). Trimming left V 5 bases short and J 4 bases short, with 18 bases between. The CDR3 loop spans 16 amino acids. Germline V gene lookup returns CDR1 SEHNR and CDR2 FQNEAQ (reference sequence). CDR3 bases: TGTGCCAGCAGCCCGAGGGGCCTTACTTTATACAATGAGCAGTTCTTC. As protein: CASSPRGLTLYNEQFF.

The rearrangement joins TRBV18 to TRBJ1-1; D remains ambiguous. V lost 3 bases and J 2 bases, leaving 13 bases between the germline ends. CDR3 size: 15 residues. Germline CDR1 and CDR2: KGHSH and LQKENI. Written as DNA, the CDR3 is TGTGCCAGCTCACCCCCTAGCCGGAGCAACACTGAAGCTTTCTTT. Its translation is CASSPPSRSNTEAFF.

This clonotype was seen more than once but under ten times. The chain links TRBV4-1 to TRBJ1-5; 7 nucleotides match TRBD1. This CDR3 contains 13 residues. Per the germline V gene, CDR1 is MGHRA and CDR2 is YSYEKL. V lost 3 bases, J lost 5 bases, and 1 base stayed unmatched. CDR3 amino acids: CASSQDRYQPQHF. The CDR3 DNA follows: TGCGCCAGCAGCCAGGACAGGTATCAGCCCCAGCATTTT.

This clonotype was detected a few times. This rearrangement joins TRBV15 to TRBJ2-7; D remains ambiguous. Germline CDR1 reads LNHNV; CDR2 reads YYDKDF (reference sequence). V gave up 3 bases and J gave up 2 bases, with 17 bases separating them. The CDR3 sequence is 16 residues long. CDR3: CATSRDPRRYPYEQYF. Here the CDR3 DNA reads TGTGCCACCAGCAGGGACCCAAGGCGTTACCCCTACGAGCAGTACTTC.

This CDR3 reads CASSLVGQGVGYTF. The CDR3 DNA follows: TGTGCCAGCAGCTTAGTGGGACAGGGAGTAGGCTACACCTTC. This chain joins TRBV7-2 and TRBJ1-2, with 9 bases lining up with TRBD1. Looked up from germline, CDR1 is SGHTA and CDR2 is FQGNSA. The V segment lost 1 base and the J segment 8 bases; nucleotides outside the gene matches: 5. The CDR3 contains 14 residues.

In nucleotides, the CDR3 is TGTGCCAGCTCACTGTATTGGGACGCTAACTACAATGAGCAGTTCTTC. Translating gives CASSLYWDANYNEQFF. The rearrangement uses TRBV18 and TRBJ2-1, with D possibly called TRBD1 or TRBD2 (5 bases each). Germline-derived CDR1 and CDR2 are KGHSH and LQKENI. The CDR3 length is 16 residues. Trimming stripped 4 bases from V and 3 bases from J, with 16 bases between.

The rearrangement uses TRBV2 and TRBJ1-2, with D tentatively TRBD1 (5 bases). The CDR3 runs to 14 residues. V lost 5 bases, J lost 1 base, and 11 bases lay in between. Germline CDR1 SNHLY, CDR2 FYNNEI. CDR3 amino acids: CASSIGTNNYGYTF. The CDR3 coding sequence is TGTGCCAGCAGTATCGGGACCAATAACTATGGCTACACCTTC. The entire variable domain, with the rest obtained from reference TRBV2 and TRBJ1-2, is as follows: EPEVTQTPSHQVTQMGQEVILRCVPISNHLYFYWYRQILGQKVEFLVSFYNNEISEKSEIFDDQFSVERPDGSNFTLKIRSTKLEDSAMYFCASSIGTNNYGYTFGSGTRLTVV.

V and J are TRBV7-9 and TRBJ1-1; 9 nucleotides align to TRBD1. CDR3 size: 13 residues. From germline, CDR1 is SEHNR and CDR2 FQNEAQ (reference sequence). V lost 3 bases to trimming and J lost 6 bases; unmatched junction nucleotides: 2. CDR3 loop: CASSFNRGPEAFF. Written as DNA, the CDR3 is TGTGCCAGCAGCTTTAACAGGGGGCCTGAAGCTTTCTTT. Complete variable domain (other parts from reference TRBV7-9 and TRBJ1-1): DTGVSQNPRHKITKRGQNVTFRCDPISEHNRLYWYRQTLGQGPEFLTYFQNEAQLEKSRLLSDRFSAERPKGSFSTLEIQRTEQGDSAMYLCASSFNRGPEAFFGQGTRLTVV.

V is TRBV12-3 or TRBV12-4 and J is TRBJ1-4; D not resolved. With 2 bases removed from V and 5 bases from J, the gap between germline ends came to 21 bases. CDR3 length: 18 residues. The CDR3 protein is CASSLSGRPPTGNEKLFF. The CDR3 bases are TGTGCCAGCAGTTTATCCGGCCGTCCCCCCACGGGGAATGAAAAACTGTTTTTT.

Turning to this clonotype: At one of its ends the junction is not consistent with the germline gene, which may arise from a read error. This chain connects TRBV12-3 or TRBV12-4 to TRBJ2-6, with TRBD1 as a possible D gene (6 bases). The CDR3 is made up of 15 amino acids. The chain's CDR3 is CASSFTGFGANVLAF. The CDR3 DNA follows: TGTGCCAGCAGTTTTACAGGGTTTGGGGCCAACGTCCTGGCTTTC.

This clonotype was observed a few times. The chain employs TRBV19 and TRBJ1-1, with a tentative D call TRBD1 (5 bases). The CDR3 is made up of 13 amino acids. Germline CDR1 and CDR2: LNHDA and SQIVND (reference sequence). The germline V and J ends were trimmed by 3 bases and 7 bases, with 12 bases remaining between them. CDR3 amino acids: CASSIIGGNEAFF. The DNA for the CDR3 is TGTGCCAGTAGTATTATTGGGGGGAATGAAGCTTTCTTT.